This T cell receptor beta chain came from a study of OX40 agonist ivuxolimab in advanced cancers. Libraries were prepared by immunoSEQ multiplex PCR; TCRdb keeps only in-frame clonotypes and omits some of them. The data contain around 23,000 clones, approximately 88% of them singletons. This CDR3 has 15 amino acids. From germline, CDR1 is SGHRS and CDR2 YFSETQ. Losses at the gene ends were 2 bases for V and 9 bases for J; bases not matched to a gene: 5. The clonotype originates from an adult with an advanced solid tumor such as melanoma, head and neck, liver or kidney cancer. This sequence joins TRBV5-1 and TRBJ2-1, with 13 bases that match TRBD2. Sequences were derived from CD4+ or CD8+ T cells sorted from blood, sampled in a trial of the OX40 agonist ivuxolimab. The DNA of the CDR3 is TGCGCCAGCAGCTTAATACTAGCGGGAGGGGGTGAGCAGTTCTTC. Protein sequence: CASSLILAGGGEQFF.